Listed below are T cell receptor beta chains from one sample, sequenced in a study of blood T cell repertoires in COVID-19. Libraries were prepared by immunoSEQ multiplex PCR; TCRdb keeps only in-frame clonotypes and omits some of them. The data hold approximately 400,000 clones, with approximately 90% observed a single time. Sequenced material: PBMCs or T cells enriched from blood (not recorded which). These receptors came from a woman in her thirties or forties who had been exposed to COVID-19. The CDR3 runs from the conserved cysteine through the conserved F or W. D genes are given only for firm matches. The size entry is marked missing in some rows and otherwise reads once, few, many or a size class.

d_gene	v_gene	abundance	j_gene	CDR3aa	CDR3nt
-	TRBV11-2	-	TRBJ1-1	CASSFIRNTEAFF	TGTGCCAGCAGCTTCATTAGGAACACTGAAGCTTTCTTT
-	TRBV18	-	TRBJ2-7	CASSPTPTQIYEQYF	TGTGCCAGCTCACCAACCCCCACGCAGATCTACGAGCAGTACTTC
TRBD1	TRBV10-3	once	TRBJ1-3	CAISEGTGGFGNTIYF	TGTGCCATCAGTGAGGGCACAGGGGGCTTCGGAAACACCATATATTTT
TRBD2	TRBV6-4	-	TRBJ2-3	CASGTSESTQYF	TGTGCCAGCGGGACTAGCGAGAGTACGCAGTATTTT
-	TRBV7-6	-	TRBJ1-4	CASSLAGLGSEKLFF	TGTGCCAGCAGCTTAGCGGGGCTTGGGTCCGAAAAACTGTTTTTT
-	TRBV6-5	-	TRBJ2-5	CASTYRETQYF	TGTGCCAGCACCTACAGGGAGACCCAGTACTTC
TRBD1	TRBV6-2/TRBV6-3	-	TRBJ1-2	CASSSKRRDRPYGYTF	TGTGCCAGCAGCTCCAAACGCCGGGACAGACCCTATGGCTACACCTTC
-	TRBV14	-	TRBJ1-4	CASSHTGGATNEKLFF	TGTGCCAGCAGCCACACCGGTGGTGCAACTAATGAAAAACTGTTTTTT
TRBD1	TRBV3-1/TRBV3-2	once	TRBJ1-2	CASSLGGGGDGYTF	TGTGCCAGCAGCCTAGGAGGGGGCGGAGATGGCTACACCTTC
-	TRBV5-1	-	TRBJ2-3	CASSLGSDRFTDTQYF	TGCGCCAGCAGCTTGGGCTCGGACAGATTCACAGATACGCAGTATTTT
-	TRBV29-1	-	TRBJ1-1	CSARSGNTEAFF	TGCAGCGCCCGAAGCGGGAACACTGAAGCTTTCTTT
TRBD1	TRBV27	-	TRBJ1-6	CASTRQGNSPLHF	TGTGCCAGCACAAGACAGGGGAATTCACCCCTCCACTTT
-	TRBV3-1/TRBV3-2	-	TRBJ2-2	CASSQGLNTGELFF	TGTGCCAGCAGCCAAGGTCTTAACACCGGGGAGCTGTTTTTT
-	TRBV24-1	once	TRBJ2-1	CATSERPQGRWFF	TGTGCCACCAGTGAGCGACCTCAGGGTCGGTGGTTCTTC
-	TRBV6-5	-	TRBJ1-1	CASSYSQGWETEAFF	TGTGCCAGCAGTTACAGCCAGGGATGGGAAACTGAAGCTTTCTTT
TRBD2	TRBV11-2	-	TRBJ2-7	CASSWGLALTGYEQYF	TGTGCCAGCAGCTGGGGACTAGCACTGACGGGGTACGAGCAGTACTTC
-	TRBV7-2	-	TRBJ2-7	CASSLAATDTSYEQYF	TGTGCCAGCAGCTTAGCGGCGACAGATACCTCCTACGAGCAGTACTTC
TRBD1	TRBV24-1	-	TRBJ1-2	CATSDPIDRAYGYTF	TGTGCCACCAGTGATCCGATTGACAGGGCCTATGGCTACACCTTC
-	TRBV27	-	TRBJ1-2	CASSFTRGLRGYTF	TGTGCCAGCAGTTTCACGAGGGGGTTGCGGGGCTACACCTTC
TRBD2	TRBV30	-	TRBJ2-3	CAWSTTRTSGSTDTQYF	TGTGCCTGGAGTACCACCAGGACTAGCGGGAGCACAGATACGCAGTATTTT
TRBD1	TRBV2	-	TRBJ1-2	CASSPSGQGFDYGYTF	TGTGCCAGCAGCCCTTCCGGACAGGGGTTTGACTATGGCTACACCTTC
TRBD2	TRBV9	-	TRBJ2-1	CASSVSGGSYNEQFF	TGTGCCAGCAGCGTGAGCGGGGGCTCCTACAATGAGCAGTTCTTC
-	TRBV3-1/TRBV3-2	-	TRBJ1-2	CASSQGSGAYGYTF	TGTGCCAGCAGCCAAGGGTCCGGTGCCTATGGCTACACCTTC
TRBD1	TRBV7-9	-	TRBJ1-1	CASSPPGTGGTEAFF	TGTGCCAGCAGCCCCCCCGGGACAGGGGGCACTGAAGCTTTCTTT
TRBD1	TRBV19	-	TRBJ1-1	CASSISLSGGTEAFF	TGTGCCAGTAGTATTTCGCTATCAGGGGGAACTGAAGCTTTCTTT
TRBD1	TRBV2	-	TRBJ1-5	CASVGQGRSNQPQHF	TGTGCCAGCGTGGGACAGGGGAGAAGCAATCAGCCCCAGCATTTT
TRBD1	TRBV5-1	-	TRBJ2-5	CASSLVGQLGGETQYF	TGCGCCAGCAGCTTAGTGGGACAGCTCGGCGGGGAGACCCAGTACTTC
TRBD2	TRBV24-1	-	TRBJ2-3	CATSETGLAGPVRTDTQYF	TGTGCCACCAGTGAAACGGGACTAGCGGGACCAGTACGGACAGATACGCAGTATTTT
TRBD2	TRBV15	-	TRBJ2-2	CATSRGKRGVIGELFF	TGTGCCACCAGCAGAGGGAAACGGGGGGTGATCGGGGAGCTGTTTTTT
TRBD1	TRBV7-2	-	TRBJ2-7	CASSRDRQGEQYF	TGTGCCAGCAGCCGGGACAGACAGGGCGAGCAGTACTTC
-	TRBV3-1/TRBV3-2	-	TRBJ1-1	CASSQGRSEAFF	TGTGCCAGCAGCCAAGGGAGAAGTGAAGCTTTCTTT
TRBD1	TRBV5-1	-	TRBJ1-1	CASSGTGGNLITEAFF	TGCGCCAGCAGCGGGACAGGGGGCAATTTGATCACTGAAGCTTTCTTT
-	TRBV7-2	once	TRBJ2-1	CASSLLGGGSSYNEQFF	TGTGCCAGCAGTCTCCTTGGGGGGGGCAGCTCCTACAATGAGCAGTTCTTC
TRBD1	TRBV3-1/TRBV3-2	-	TRBJ1-1	CASSPGQGWNTEAFF	TGTGCCAGCAGCCCGGGACAGGGTTGGAACACTGAAGCTTTCTTT
-	TRBV9	-	TRBJ1-2	CASSENGRAGGYTF	TGTGCCAGCAGCGAGAATGGCAGGGCGGGGGGCTACACCTTC
-	TRBV29-1	-	TRBJ2-2	CSAVRRGGDDTGELFF	TGCAGTGCTGTTAGGCGGGGTGGGGACGACACCGGGGAGCTGTTTTTT
TRBD1	TRBV9	few	TRBJ1-6	CASSPRPDRGSPLHF	TGTGCCAGCAGCCCCAGACCCGACAGGGGTTCACCCCTCCACTTT
-	TRBV20-1	-	TRBJ1-1	CSASILGVERTEAFF	TGCAGTGCTAGTATTCTCGGGGTAGAGAGGACTGAAGCTTTCTTT
TRBD1	TRBV3-1/TRBV3-2	-	TRBJ1-2	CASSRQGAYGYTF	TGTGCCAGCAGCAGACAGGGAGCCTATGGCTACACCTTC
TRBD1	TRBV13	-	TRBJ1-6	CASSGDRARISPLHF	TGTGCCAGCAGCGGAGACAGGGCCCGGATTTCACCCCTCCACTTT
TRBD1	TRBV28	-	TRBJ1-2	CASSPDRVGGYTF	TGTGCCAGCAGTCCTGACAGGGTGGGGGGCTACACCTTC
-	TRBV19	-	TRBJ1-2	CASSTPVLNNYGYTF	TGTGCCAGTAGCACCCCAGTATTAAATAACTATGGCTACACCTTC
TRBD1	TRBV6-2/TRBV6-3	-	TRBJ1-1	CASSPDRVILNTEAFF	TGTGCCAGCAGTCCGGACAGGGTAATTCTAAACACTGAAGCTTTCTTT
TRBD2	TRBV5-1	-	TRBJ2-3	CASSRTRLDTQYF	TGCGCCAGCAGCAGGACTAGATTAGATACGCAGTATTTT
-	TRBV2	once	TRBJ1-4	CASSPGHQLFF	TGTGCCAGCAGTCCCGGACATCAACTGTTTTTT